Following are 21 T cell receptor beta chains from one sample sequenced in a study of blood T cell repertoires in COVID-19. TCRdb's copy holds only in-frame clones and misses some; the assay was immunoSEQ multiplex PCR. This sample has tens of thousands of clones, with approximately 90% found just once. The sequenced material came from peripheral blood. These receptors were collected from a human donor in a cohort sampled during active COVID-19.

V is TRBV7-2 and J is TRBJ1-6, with D perhaps TRBD1 (5 bases). Trimming left V 5 bases short and J 10 bases short, with 21 bases between. This CDR3 is 16 amino acids long. Per germline, CDR1 SGHTA and CDR2 FQGNSA. In DNA, the CDR3 is TGTGCCAGCAGCCTTTCGCAGGGTTCCCCAAGCTCACCCCTCCACTTT. Translation: CASSLSQGSPSSPLHF.

This rearrangement joins TRBV6-4 to TRBJ2-1; 10 nucleotides line up with TRBD1. This CDR3 contains 15 residues. CDR1 is MRHNA and CDR2 is SNTAGT in the germline V gene. Trimming at V came to 6 bases and at J to 9 bases, leaving 11 bases not matched to a gene. The CDR3 DNA reads TGTGCCAGCAGAAGGGAGACAGGGGGCTTCGGTGAGCAGTTCTTC. Protein sequence: CASRRETGGFGEQFF.

The V call is TRBV9, the J call TRBJ1-2, with 11 bases matching TRBD1. Germline CDR1 reads SGDLS; CDR2 reads YYNGEE. Trimming at V came to 3 bases and at J to 5 bases, leaving 6 bases not matched to a gene. CDR3 length: 15 amino acids. CDR3 sequence reads: CASSEGQGVGYGYTF. Written as DNA, the CDR3 is TGTGCCAGCAGCGAGGGACAGGGGGTAGGGTATGGCTACACCTTC.

Only one count was recorded for this clone. The DNA of the CDR3 is TGTGCCAGTAGTATATCGGTTTCCAGGGAATATGGCTACACCTTC. It translates to CASSISVSREYGYTF. The chain links TRBV19 to TRBJ1-2, with D perhaps matching TRBD1 (5 bases). The CDR3 totals 15 residues. V lost 2 bases and J lost 5, with 15 bases in between. Germline CDR1 reads LNHDA; CDR2 reads SQIVND (reference sequence).

This clone was seen a single time. This chain joins TRBV12-5 and TRBJ2-7; D might be TRBD1 (5 bases). V lost 0 bases and J 7 bases, leaving 19 bases between the germline ends. Germline CDR1 LGHNT, CDR2 FRNRAP. The CDR3 length is 16 residues. The CDR3 reads CASGLVVTAEKWEQYF. The CDR3 coding sequence is TGTGCTAGTGGTTTGGTAGTGACAGCCGAAAAGTGGGAGCAGTACTTC.

In this sample, this clone turned up once. This chain connects TRBV18 to TRBJ2-7; TRBD1 aligns across 7 bases. The J segment lost 7 bases and the V segment lost 2 bases, leaving 5 bases of the junction unmatched. This CDR3 is 13 amino acids long. Looked up from germline, CDR1 is KGHSH and CDR2 is LQKENI. CDR3 sequence reads: CASSPDRVGEQYF. CDR3 sequence (DNA): TGTGCCAGCTCACCAGACAGGGTGGGAGAGCAGTACTTC.

The chain joins TRBV3-1 (or the pseudogene TRBV3-2) to TRBJ2-1, with 9 bases that match TRBD2. This CDR3 is built from 16 residues. The germline gives CDR1 LGHDT, CDR2 YNNKEL (reference sequence). J gave up 3 bases and V 2 bases, and 5 bases lay outside the gene matches. The CDR3 region is CASSQFLAGSYNEQFF. CDR3 in DNA: TGTGCCAGCAGCCAATTTCTAGCGGGGAGCTACAATGAGCAGTTCTTC.

This chain connects TRBV15 to TRBJ2-7, with a tentative D call TRBD1 (5 bases). CDR3 size: 17 residues. V was clipped by 0 bases and J by 0 bases, with 15 bases between them. Germline V gene data show CDR1 as LNHNV and CDR2 as YYDKDF (reference sequence). Here the CDR3 reads CATSRDLAGSGSYEQYF. The CDR3, as DNA: TGTGCCACCAGCAGAGATCTGGCAGGGTCGGGCTCCTACGAGCAGTACTTC.

The chain couples TRBV3-1 (or the pseudogene TRBV3-2) to TRBJ2-1; no clear D. The ends were cut back, 2 bases at V and 4 bases at J, with 3 bases in the middle. CDR3 length equals 12 residues. The germline gives CDR1 LGHDT, CDR2 YNNKEL (reference sequence). CDR3 loop: CASSQSYNEQFF. CDR3 coding DNA: TGTGCCAGCAGCCAATCATACAATGAGCAGTTCTTC.

The chain carries TRBV20-1 and TRBJ2-2; D gene unclear. Germline lookup yields CDR1 DFQATT and CDR2 SNEGSKA (reference sequence). The CDR3 covers 11 residues. V lost 6 bases and J 5 bases, leaving 7 bases between the germline ends. This chain's CDR3 is CSALRTGELFF. The CDR3 region has the DNA TGCAGTGCCCTGCGGACCGGGGAGCTGTTTTTT.

The chain has TRBV4-1 and TRBJ2-5; tentatively, D is TRBD1 (6 bases). The CDR3 is made up of 16 amino acids. The ends were cut back, 0 bases at V and 1 base at J, with 12 bases in the middle. Germline V gene lookup returns CDR1 MGHRA and CDR2 YSYEKL. CDR3 sequence reads: CASSQDSGTSQETQYF. CDR3 nucleotide sequence: TGCGCCAGCAGCCAAGACTCCGGGACATCCCAAGAGACCCAGTACTTC.

The chain carries TRBV4-3 and TRBJ2-4, with no clear D. The CDR3 loop spans 13 amino acids. V lost 1 base and J 8 bases, leaving 9 bases between the germline ends. Germline V gives CDR1 LGHNA, CDR2 YSLEER. This CDR3 reads CASSQGLGDIQYF. The CDR3 DNA reads TGCGCCAGCAGCCAAGGCCTAGGAGACATTCAGTACTTC.

The rearrangement links TRBV6-6 to TRBJ2-1; weak D call: TRBD2 (5 bases). The V and J ends lost 0 bases and 8 bases respectively, with 14 bases between them. The CDR3 is 15 residues long. Looked up from germline, CDR1 is MNHNY and CDR2 is SVGAGI (reference sequence). The CDR3 sequence is CASSYSTGPGYEQFF. Written as DNA, the CDR3 is TGTGCCAGCAGTTACTCGACTGGACCGGGGTATGAGCAGTTCTTC.

V gene TRBV9 combines with J gene TRBJ2-2, with D perhaps TRBD1 (5 bases). Germline CDR1 reads SGDLS; CDR2 reads YYNGEE. The length of the CDR3 is 15 residues. V lost 0 bases to trimming and J lost 6 bases, with 12 bases between them. DNA for the CDR3: TGTGCCAGCAGCGTAGTAGGGGTCTTGGCCGGGGAGCTGTTTTTT. As protein: CASSVVGVLAGELFF.

J is TRBJ1-2 and V is TRBV3-1 (or the pseudogene TRBV3-2), with TRBD1 matching over 7 bases. J gave up 6 bases and V 6 bases, and 10 bases lay outside the gene matches. The germline CDR1 and CDR2 sequences are LGHDT and YNNKEL (reference sequence). This CDR3 is 14 amino acids long. The DNA for the CDR3 is TGTGCCAGCAGTCCGCGACTCAGGGGGGATGGCTACACCTTC. Residues: CASSPRLRGDGYTF.

The sample holds a few counts of this clone. Written as DNA, the CDR3 is TGCGCCAGCAGCTTGGGGACAGGGGTTAACCAGCCCCAGCATTTT. Its translation: CASSLGTGVNQPQHF. This sequence joins TRBV5-1 and TRBJ1-5; 9 positions match TRBD1. J was trimmed by 7 bases and V by 0 bases; bases with no gene match: 5. This CDR3 comprises 15 residues. The V gene's germline CDR1 is SGHRS and CDR2 YFSETQ.

This clone was recorded once. The V and J genes are TRBV19 and TRBJ2-5; D possibly corresponds to TRBD2 (5 bases). The length of the CDR3 is 12 residues. Germline loops: CDR1 LNHDA, CDR2 SQIVND (reference sequence). The germline V and J ends were trimmed by 5 bases and 6 bases, with 10 bases remaining between them. CDR3: CASSVDFQTQYF. The CDR3 region has the DNA TGTGCCAGTAGTGTGGACTTCCAGACCCAGTACTTC.

This clone was counted between two and nine times. The rearrangement uses TRBV10-1 and TRBJ2-1; TRBD1 agrees at 7 bases. Trimming removed 3 bases from V and 10 bases from J; junction bases left unmatched: 6. CDR3 length: 13 residues. Looked up from germline, CDR1 is WNHNN and CDR2 is SYGVQD (reference sequence). The CDR3 region has the DNA TGCGCCAGCAGTGACAGAGGGGACAGCGAGCAGTTCTTC. Its translation: CASSDRGDSEQFF.

This chain joins TRBV7-8 and TRBJ2-2; no reliable D call. Germline CDR1 reads SGHVS; CDR2 reads FQNEAQ. V dropped 5 bases and J dropped 1 base, with 11 bases sitting between them. The CDR3 spans 15 residues. The CDR3 coding sequence is TGTGCCAGCAGCCTTCCTACCGGGAACACCGGGGAGCTGTTTTTT. Its translation: CASSLPTGNTGELFF.

In this sample, this clone turned up a few times. The V and J genes are TRBV6-6 and TRBJ2-7; no firm D call. The V gene lost 2 bases and the J gene lost 3 bases, with 11 bases spanning the gap. The germline gives CDR1 MNHNY, CDR2 SVGAGI (reference sequence). The CDR3 covers 14 residues. This chain's CDR3 is CASSYNGLGYEQYF. DNA of the CDR3: TGTGCCAGCAGTTACAATGGGCTGGGCTACGAGCAGTACTTC.

V usage is TRBV6-2 or TRBV6-3 and J usage is TRBJ2-5, with D maybe TRBD1 (5 bases). The V end was cut by 4 bases, the J end by 4 bases, with 10 bases between. Germline loops: CDR1 MNHEY, CDR2 SVGEGT. The CDR3 loop spans 13 amino acids. The CDR3 bases are TGTGCCAGCAGTTCCCAGCAGGGAGAGACCCAGTACTTC. Translating gives CASSSQQGETQYF.